These 28 T cell receptor beta chains were all obtained from the same sample, sequenced in a study of beta chain features in type 1 diabetes. TCRB transcripts that were expressed got sequenced, as all of the isolated RNA had been reverse transcribed. Using immunoSEQ multiplex PCR, the repertoire was profiled, and TCRdb retains in-frame clones only, with some absent. The table has about 210,000 clones, approximately 10% seen once. Sequences were obtained from central memory CD4+ T cells from blood. The receptors derive from a man between 18 and 35 years old in good health.

Regarding this clone: The sample has other DNA sequences that encode this CDR3 too. The chain uses TRBV7-9 and TRBJ2-1; 9 bases map to TRBD2. Germline trimming cut 4 bases from V and 6 bases from J; bases unmatched to any gene: 7. This CDR3 contains 15 residues. Germline CDR1 is SEHNR and CDR2 is FQNEAQ (reference sequence). The CDR3 DNA reads TGTGCCAGCAGCTCGTTAGCGGGAGTCGGCAATGAGCAGTTCTTC. Its protein product is CASSSLAGVGNEQFF.

This clone was recorded a few times. The chain carries TRBV10-3 and TRBJ2-1; 9 nucleotides line up with TRBD2. Trimming at V came to 4 bases and at J to 5 bases, leaving 6 bases not matched to a gene. This CDR3 is built from 15 residues. Germline loops: CDR1 ENHRY, CDR2 SYGVKD. CDR3 sequence (DNA): TGTGCCATCAGTGCCAGGTTAGCGGGAGACAATGAGCAGTTCTTC. Its translation is CAISARLAGDNEQFF.

This clone came up a few times. The chain uses TRBV10-3 and TRBJ2-1, with D perhaps TRBD1 (6 bases). The CDR3 covers 14 residues. Germline lookup yields CDR1 ENHRY and CDR2 SYGVKD. V lost 8 bases and J 10 bases, leaving 21 bases between the germline ends. CDR3 loop: CAIQGIGSVREQFF. CDR3 bases: TGTGCCATCCAGGGGATTGGGTCGGTGAGGGAGCAGTTCTTC.

The chain joins TRBV4-1 to TRBJ2-1; possibly TRBD2 for D (6 bases). Per germline, CDR1 MGHRA and CDR2 YSYEKL. The V end was cut by 0 bases, the J end by 2 bases, with 8 bases between. The CDR3 contains 15 residues. CDR3 sequence reads: CASSQEGGAYNEQFF. CDR3 coding DNA: TGCGCCAGCAGCCAAGAGGGCGGGGCCTACAATGAGCAGTTCTTC.

This clone was seen more than once but under ten times. Here the CDR3 reads CASSFGYEQYF. The CDR3 coding sequence is TGTGCCAGCAGTTTTGGCTACGAGCAGTACTTC. The V and J genes are TRBV27 and TRBJ2-7; no clear D gene. The V end lost 3 bases, the J end lost 3 bases, and 3 bases lay between the germline ends. This CDR3 region has 11 residues. Germline CDR1 reads MNHEY; CDR2 reads SMNVEV (reference sequence).

The chain joins TRBV7-2 to TRBJ2-2, with 8 bases fitting TRBD2. Germline trimming cut 3 bases from V and 3 bases from J; bases unmatched to any gene: 3. Germline CDR1 is SGHTA and CDR2 is FQGNSA. The length of the CDR3 is 15 residues. The CDR3 DNA reads as TGTGCCAGCAGCTTGACTAGCGCTGACACCGGGGAGCTGTTTTTT. Protein sequence: CASSLTSADTGELFF.

This clone was seen a few times. The chain combines TRBV9 with TRBJ2-1; TRBD2 matches 10 bases. There are 16 residues in the CDR3. Germline V gene sequence: CDR1 SGDLS, CDR2 YYNGEE. The V gene end was trimmed by 0 bases and the J gene end by 5 bases; junction bases not matched to a gene: 5. The DNA of the CDR3 is TGTGCCAGCAGCGTAGGAGAACTAGCGGGGCACAATGAGCAGTTCTTC. This codes for CASSVGELAGHNEQFF.

The chain employs TRBV2 and TRBJ2-2, with D perhaps TRBD1 (6 bases). Germline CDR1 SNHLY, CDR2 FYNNEI. This CDR3 is 14 amino acids long. Trimming left V 9 bases short and J 1 base short, with 12 bases between. The CDR3 DNA reads as TGTGCCAGTCTTAAGGGGGAGAACACCGGGGAGCTGTTTTTT. It translates to CASLKGENTGELFF. Looking up the rest from reference TRBV2 and TRBJ2-2 gives the full variable domain: EPEVTQTPSHQVTQMGQEVILRCVPISNHLYFYWYRQILGQKVEFLVSFYNNEISEKSEIFDDQFSVERPDGSNFTLKIRSTKLEDSAMYFCASLKGENTGELFFGEGSRLTVL.

The rearrangement joins TRBV9 to TRBJ2-5; D not resolved. V was pared by 0 bases and J by 5 bases, with 14 bases between. This CDR3 spans 15 amino acids. Germline-derived CDR1 and CDR2 are SGDLS and YYNGEE. The CDR3 region has the DNA TGTGCCAGCAGCGTAGAGGGTAGGCGGAGCGAGACCCAGTACTTC. Translation gives CASSVEGRRSETQYF.

The V gene is TRBV6-6, the J gene TRBJ2-1, with D perhaps TRBD1 (6 bases). Germline V gives CDR1 MNHNY, CDR2 SVGAGI (reference sequence). This CDR3 has 14 residues. V lost 2 bases and J 1 base, leaving 6 bases between the germline ends. DNA for the CDR3: TGTGCCAGCAGTTACAGGGGGTCCTACAATGAGCAGTTCTTC. Translation gives CASSYRGSYNEQFF.

This clone appeared a few times. One junction end does not reproduce the germline sequence, and a read error may be involved. This rearrangement joins TRBV4-3 to TRBJ2-1, with D unclear. The CDR3 has 13 amino acids. Germline CDR1 LGHNA, CDR2 YSLEER. CDR3 coding DNA: TGCGCCAGCAGCCAAGATAAAGGCAGAACTCCGCTCTTC. This translates into CASSQDKGRTPLF.

This clone came up a few times. The chain links TRBV28 to TRBJ2-3; unclear D gene. Trimming stripped 7 bases from V and 0 bases from J, with 8 bases between. This CDR3 is 13 amino acids long. Looked up from germline, CDR1 is MDHEN and CDR2 is SYDVKM. CDR3 residues: CASTQVSTDTQYF. The DNA for the CDR3 is TGTGCCAGCACCCAGGTCAGCACAGATACGCAGTATTTT.

This chain joins TRBV9 and TRBJ2-3; a possible D gene is TRBD2 (6 bases). The CDR3 runs 14 residues. V was shortened by 0 bases and J by 4 bases, with 9 bases between the two germline ends. Germline V gene sequence: CDR1 SGDLS, CDR2 YYNGEE. CDR3 region: CASSVGGDPDTQYF. The CDR3 coding sequence is TGTGCCAGCAGCGTAGGGGGGGACCCAGATACGCAGTATTTT.

The table lists this clone with a few counts. Other DNA sequences in this specimen translate into the identical CDR3. This chain joins TRBV5-1 and TRBJ2-7; D possibly uses TRBD1 or TRBD2 (5 bases each). The V and J ends lost 3 bases and 0 bases respectively, with 10 bases between them. CDR1 SGHRS and CDR2 YFSETQ come from the germline V gene. The CDR3 is 14 residues long. The CDR3 DNA is TGCGCCAGCAGCTCCTCCGGGGCCTCCTACGAGCAGTACTTC. Its protein is CASSSSGASYEQYF.

CDR3 protein: CASSFTGVTQYF. CDR3 DNA: TGTGCCAGCAGTTTCACGGGGGTGACCCAGTACTTC. This chain links TRBV28 with TRBJ2-5; TRBD2 is a possible D gene (6 bases). In germline, CDR1 is MDHEN, CDR2 SYDVKM. Trimming pared 3 bases from V and 7 bases from J, leaving 9 bases between. The CDR3 covers 12 residues.

This clone was counted a few times. The V call is TRBV7-2, the J call TRBJ2-7; 9 bases map to TRBD2. Trimming at V came to 2 bases and at J to 4 bases, leaving 9 bases not matched to a gene. The CDR3 sequence is 16 residues long. Germline CDR1 is SGHTA and CDR2 is FQGNSA. As DNA, the CDR3 is TGTGCCAGCAGCTTAACGGGGACTAGCACCTCGTACGAGCAGTACTTC. Amino acid sequence: CASSLTGTSTSYEQYF.

This clone has ten or more counts. CDR3 region: CASSLGSAGGVTDTQYF. In DNA, the CDR3 is TGTGCCAGCAGCTTAGGCTCCGCGGGAGGGGTGACAGATACGCAGTATTTT. The gene calls are TRBV11-2 and TRBJ2-3; 9 bases fit TRBD2. After removal of 1 base from V and 3 bases from J, the junction contained 8 bases not matched to a gene. The germline gives CDR1 SGHAT, CDR2 FQNNGV. The CDR3 has 17 residues.

The chain combines TRBV9 with TRBJ2-5; TRBD1 is a possible D gene (5 bases). V dropped 0 bases and J dropped 4 bases, with 10 bases sitting between them. Germline CDR1 SGDLS, CDR2 YYNGEE. CDR3 length: 14 amino acids. The CDR3 nucleotides read TGTGCCAGCAGCGTAGAGGGGCTGGGAGAGACCCAGTACTTC. Translation gives CASSVEGLGETQYF.

V is TRBV29-1 and J is TRBJ2-5; the D call may be TRBD1 or TRBD2 (5 bases each). The assigned J gene may be wrong: the sequence end matches TRBJ2-7 better. The CDR3 totals 13 residues. Germline loops: CDR1 SQVTM, CDR2 ANQGSEA. The CDR3 bases are TGCAGCGCCGTGGGGGATTCCTCCTACGAGCAGTACTTC. It codes for CSAVGDSSYEQYF.

This clone turned up a few times. The genes are TRBV27 and TRBJ1-2, with unresolved D. Germline CDR1 MNHEY, CDR2 SMNVEV (reference sequence). The V end was cut by 2 bases, the J end by 1 base, with 11 bases between. The CDR3 is 15 residues long. The CDR3 nucleotides read TGTGCCAGCAGTTTAAGGCCCCCAAATAACTATGGCTACACCTTC. Translation gives CASSLRPPNNYGYTF.

This clone appeared a few times. A far larger clone is one nucleotide away, so this likely arose from a read error. The gene calls are TRBV2 and TRBJ2-6, with D tentatively TRBD1 or TRBD2 (5 bases each). The germline CDR1 and CDR2 sequences are SNHLY and FYNNEI. V lost 4 bases, J lost 4 bases, and 14 bases lay in between. The CDR3 covers 16 residues. The CDR3 bases are TGTGCCAGCAGTGCGGGACGGGCGCCCGGGGCCAACGTCCTGACTTTC. Protein: CASSAGRAPGANVLTF.

This clone was recorded at least ten times. The rearrangement uses TRBV30 and TRBJ2-7; 8 bases map to TRBD2. The CDR3 extends over 14 amino acids. Germline CDR1 and CDR2: GTSNPN and SVGIG (reference sequence). Trimming took 0 bases from V and 7 from J; bases not matched to a gene: 8. The CDR3 spells CAWSVPGGPVEQYF. As DNA, the CDR3 is TGTGCCTGGAGTGTCCCGGGAGGGCCGGTAGAGCAGTACTTC.

This clone was observed a few times. A far larger clone differs by one base, so this is likely a read error. This chain uses TRBV28 with TRBJ2-5; TRBD1 aligns across 8 bases. The CDR3 contains 18 residues. Trimming cost V 5 bases and J 3 bases; bases outside gene matches: 17. Germline V gene data show CDR1 as MDHEN and CDR2 as SYDVKM. CDR3 amino acids: CASSPLGGMTGAKETQYF. The CDR3 DNA reads TGTGCCAGCAGTCCCCTCGGAGGGATGACAGGGGCGAAAGAGACCCAGTACTTC. The complete variable domain, with remaining parts taken from reference TRBV28 and TRBJ2-5, reads DVKVTQSSRYLVKRTGEKVFLECVQDMDHENMFWYRQDPGLGLRLIYFSYDVKMKEKGDIPEGYSVSREKKERFSLILESASTNQTSMYLCASSPLGGMTGAKETQYFGPGTRLLVL.

The chain combines TRBV7-8 with TRBJ2-1; 12 positions agree with TRBD2. V lost 3 bases, J lost 7 bases, and 4 bases stayed unmatched. Looked up from germline, CDR1 is SGHVS and CDR2 is FQNEAQ. The CDR3 contains 15 residues. The CDR3 DNA sequence: TGTGCCAGCAGCTTCCGACTAGCGGGAGCTAATGAGCAGTTCTTC. It codes for CASSFRLAGANEQFF.

This chain uses TRBV7-2 with TRBJ1-2; D uncertain. In germline, CDR1 is SGHTA, CDR2 FQGNSA. The CDR3 contains 13 residues. V lost 3 bases to trimming and J lost 3 bases, with 8 bases between them. The CDR3 loop is CASSFTGYYGYTF. CDR3 DNA: TGTGCCAGCAGCTTCACCGGGTACTATGGCTACACCTTC.

The rearrangement joins TRBV5-1 to TRBJ1-1; no definite D call. V was cut by 2 bases and J by 1 base, with 6 bases left in between. Germline assignment: CDR1 SGHRS and CDR2 YFSETQ. The CDR3 contains 13 residues. This CDR3 is CASSFDGNTEAFF. CDR3 nucleotides: TGCGCCAGCAGCTTTGATGGGAACACTGAAGCTTTCTTT.

On this clone itself: Sequence at one end of the junction differs from germline and may be a read error. V and J are TRBV6-6 and TRBJ1-1; possible D gene TRBD1, 5 bases. The germline V gene has CDR1 MNHNY and CDR2 SVGAGI (reference sequence). The CDR3 spans 12 residues. CDR3 DNA sequence: TGTGCCAGCAGTTACGCAGGGTTCGGGCCGCTTTTT. Protein sequence: CASSYAGFGPLF.

This clone has a count of ten or more. The chain recombines TRBV4-2 with TRBJ2-7, with 13 bases lining up with TRBD2. Unmatched junction bases numbered 7, after V lost 3 bases and J lost 5 bases. The CDR3 loop spans 16 amino acids. CDR1 LGHNA and CDR2 YNFKEQ come from the germline V gene. The CDR3: CASSQLGLAGNNEQYF. The CDR3 DNA sequence: TGTGCCAGCAGCCAGCTGGGACTAGCGGGGAACAACGAGCAGTACTTC.